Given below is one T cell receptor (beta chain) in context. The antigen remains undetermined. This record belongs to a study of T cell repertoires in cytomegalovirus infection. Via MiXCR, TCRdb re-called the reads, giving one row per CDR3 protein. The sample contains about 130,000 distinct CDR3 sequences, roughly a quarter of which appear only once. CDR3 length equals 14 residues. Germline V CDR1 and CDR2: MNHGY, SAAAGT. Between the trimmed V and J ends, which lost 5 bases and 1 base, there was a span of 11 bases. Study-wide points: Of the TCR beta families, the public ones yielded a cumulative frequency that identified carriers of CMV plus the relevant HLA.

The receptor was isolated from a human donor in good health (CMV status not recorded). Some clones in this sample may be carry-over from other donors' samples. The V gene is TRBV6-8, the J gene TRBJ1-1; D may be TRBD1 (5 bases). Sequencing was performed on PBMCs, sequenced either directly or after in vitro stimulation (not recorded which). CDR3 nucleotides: TGTGCCAGCAGTCCAGGGTACTGGAACACTGAAGCTTTCTTT. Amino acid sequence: CASSPGYWNTEAFF.